This T cell receptor beta chain is drawn from a study of lymphopenia after photon versus proton radiotherapy. TCRdb keeps only in-frame clones here, not all; method: immunoSEQ multiplex PCR. The sample lists tens of thousands of clones, 80% to 95% occurring once. Study-wide results and caveats: Oligoclonal CD8+ Temra expansion after nadir drove photon patients' diversity drop.

Comment on this clone: Its antigen remains unidentified.

V lost 11 bases and J 0 bases, leaving 20 bases between the germline ends. The germline V gene has CDR1 SNHLY and CDR2 FYNNEI. This CDR3 comprises 16 residues. Specimen: peripheral blood, collected from a patient treated with photon-based radiotherapy. The TCR originated in a man between 60 and 70 years old with cholangiocarcinoma. The V gene is TRBV2, the J gene TRBJ1-3; no firm D call. The CDR3 DNA reads TGTGCCTCCATAGGAAAGGGAGTTTTCTCTGGAAACACCATATATTTT. Translating it yields CASIGKGVFSGNTIYF.